This TCR beta chain was documented in a study of cytomegalovirus exposure and HLA in healthy donors. Overall study results and limits: Sequence variants that were highly shared formed a cluster that was likely a sequencing artifact. Some V segments, TRBV6-2 and TRBV6-3 among them, were indistinguishable and were therefore excluded.

Germline CDR1 and CDR2: SQVTM and ANQGSEA. Trimming removed 6 bases at V and 6 bases at J, with 11 bases between. CDR3 length: 11 residues. Primers: 60 Vbeta forward and 13 Jbeta reverse. Sequencing used immunoSEQ multiplex PCR; TCRdb keeps in-frame clones, though not all of them. The sample yields 150,000 to 200,000 clones, over 70% seen once. With respect to this clone: The antigen is unknown.

Each donor was nominally healthy when sampled (though unrecorded immune exposures were likely). The sequence was collected from a young woman in good health and CMV-seropositive. What was sequenced was PBMCs. The V and J genes are TRBV29-1 and TRBJ1-1; no definite D call. Written as DNA, the CDR3 is TGCAGCGTCGGTAGTGGTGCTGAAGCTTTCTTT. Translating it yields CSVGSGAEAFF. Looking up the rest from reference TRBV29-1 and TRBJ1-1 gives the full variable domain: SAVISQKPSRDICQRGTSLTIQCQVDSQVTMMFWYRQQPGQSLTLIATANQGSEATYESGFVIDKFPISRPNLTFSTLTVSNMSPEDSSIYLCSVGSGAEAFFGQGTRLTVV.